These T cell receptor beta chains were read from a single sample in a study of persistence of HIV-infected CD4 T cells. These receptors have no identified antigens. Data came from immunoSEQ multiplex PCR; TCRdb stores just in-frame clones and leaves some out. Here the sample spans approximately 6,800 clones, around three quarters being singletons. Here the sequenced sample was CD4+ T cells sorted from PBMCs after 18-hour stimulation, taken from a patient who received antiretroviral therapy. The receptors come from an adult woman with HIV who was CMV-seropositive. CDR3s include the opening cysteine and the closing phenylalanine or tryptophan. A D gene is named only where the DNA matches it firmly. Not all rows give a size; the values are once, few, many and, for expanded clones, a class.

d_call: NA
v_call: TRBV11-2
j_call: TRBJ1-1
clone_size: NA
cdr3_aa: CASSLEQNTEAFF
cdr3_nt: TGTGCCAGCAGCTTAGAACAGAACACTGAAGCTTTCTTT

d_call: NA
v_call: TRBV7-2
j_call: TRBJ2-1
clone_size: NA
cdr3_aa: CASSLGQGKGNEQFF
cdr3_nt: TGTGCCAGCAGCTTAGGGCAGGGTAAGGGCAATGAGCAGTTCTTC

d_call: NA
v_call: TRBV29-1
j_call: TRBJ1-1
clone_size: NA
cdr3_aa: CSVVSNTEAFF
cdr3_nt: TGCAGCGTTGTCTCTAACACTGAAGCTTTCTTT

d_call: NA
v_call: TRBV6-2/TRBV6-3
j_call: TRBJ1-2
clone_size: few
cdr3_aa: CASSYSIRVNYGYTF
cdr3_nt: TGTGCCAGCAGTTACTCGATACGGGTTAACTATGGCTACACCTTC

d_call: TRBD1
v_call: TRBV6-5
j_call: TRBJ2-6
clone_size: NA
cdr3_aa: CASRQGGGANVLTF
cdr3_nt: TGTGCCAGCAGACAGGGGGGTGGGGCCAACGTCCTGACTTTC

d_call: TRBD1
v_call: TRBV27
j_call: TRBJ1-4
clone_size: NA
cdr3_aa: CASSFSGRGLEKLFF
cdr3_nt: TGTGCCAGCAGTTTTAGTGGCAGGGGGCTCGAAAAACTGTTTTTT

d_call: NA
v_call: TRBV27
j_call: TRBJ1-5
clone_size: NA
cdr3_aa: CASSQGSGSQPQHF
cdr3_nt: TGTGCCAGCAGCCAAGGGTCGGGAAGTCAGCCCCAGCATTTT

d_call: NA
v_call: TRBV28
j_call: TRBJ1-1
clone_size: NA
cdr3_aa: CASSLGTVNTEAFF
cdr3_nt: TGTGCCAGCAGTCTCGGGACGGTGAACACTGAAGCTTTCTTT

d_call: NA
v_call: TRBV28
j_call: TRBJ1-1
clone_size: NA
cdr3_aa: CASSLSGGRQEAFF
cdr3_nt: TGTGCCAGCAGTTTATCTGGCGGACGACAAGAAGCTTTCTTT

d_call: TRBD1
v_call: TRBV27
j_call: TRBJ1-1
clone_size: NA
cdr3_aa: CASSLKGQGVNTEAFF
cdr3_nt: TGTGCCAGCAGTTTGAAAGGACAGGGGGTGAACACTGAAGCTTTCTTT

d_call: TRBD2
v_call: TRBV4-3
j_call: TRBJ2-2
clone_size: NA
cdr3_aa: CASSQQTSGGAMSTGELFF
cdr3_nt: TGCGCCAGCAGCCAACAGACTAGCGGGGGGGCCATGAGCACCGGGGAGCTGTTTTTT

d_call: NA
v_call: TRBV7-2
j_call: TRBJ1-2
clone_size: once
cdr3_aa: CASSPFWSGGYGYTF
cdr3_nt: TGTGCCAGCAGCCCATTTTGGAGCGGGGGGTATGGCTACACCTTC

d_call: NA
v_call: TRBV7-9
j_call: TRBJ2-3
clone_size: NA
cdr3_aa: CASSRSYNPTDTQYF
cdr3_nt: TGTGCCAGCAGCCGTAGCTATAACCCCACAGATACGCAGTATTTT

d_call: NA
v_call: TRBV9
j_call: TRBJ1-3
clone_size: NA
cdr3_aa: CASSVEGGNTIYF
cdr3_nt: TGTGCCAGCAGCGTAGAAGGGGGAAACACCATATATTTT

d_call: TRBD2
v_call: TRBV28
j_call: TRBJ2-7
clone_size: NA
cdr3_aa: CASGGGYEQYF
cdr3_nt: TGTGCCTCTGGCGGGGGTTACGAGCAGTACTTC

d_call: NA
v_call: TRBV7-3
j_call: TRBJ2-1
clone_size: once
cdr3_aa: CASSLGFYNEQFF
cdr3_nt: TGTGCCAGCAGCTTAGGTTTCTACAATGAGCAGTTCTTC

d_call: NA
v_call: TRBV7-2
j_call: TRBJ1-1
clone_size: NA
cdr3_aa: CASSNYMNTEAFF
cdr3_nt: TGTGCCAGCAGCAATTACATGAACACTGAAGCTTTCTTT

d_call: TRBD2
v_call: TRBV6-5
j_call: TRBJ2-3
clone_size: NA
cdr3_aa: CASRGTSETDTQYF
cdr3_nt: TGTGCCAGCAGAGGGACTAGCGAGACAGATACGCAGTATTTT

d_call: NA
v_call: TRBV3-1/TRBV3-2
j_call: TRBJ1-2
clone_size: NA
cdr3_aa: CASSQSQNYGYTF
cdr3_nt: TGTGCCAGCAGCCAATCACAGAACTATGGCTACACCTTC

d_call: NA
v_call: TRBV5-1
j_call: TRBJ2-2
clone_size: NA
cdr3_aa: CASSPMGGELFF
cdr3_nt: TGCGCCAGCAGCCCGATGGGCGGGGAGCTGTTTTTT

d_call: TRBD2
v_call: TRBV6-1
j_call: TRBJ2-2
clone_size: medium-sized
cdr3_aa: CASSERGGANTGELFF
cdr3_nt: TGTGCCAGCAGTGAACGCGGGGGAGCGAACACCGGGGAGCTGTTTTTT

d_call: TRBD1
v_call: TRBV19
j_call: TRBJ1-5
clone_size: NA
cdr3_aa: CASRGTGSYNQPQHF
cdr3_nt: TGTGCCAGTAGGGGGACAGGGTCTTATAATCAGCCCCAGCATTTT

d_call: TRBD1
v_call: TRBV7-2
j_call: TRBJ1-1
clone_size: NA
cdr3_aa: CASSAPGQGIGAFF
cdr3_nt: TGTGCCAGCAGCGCCCCGGGACAGGGGATAGGAGCTTTCTTT

d_call: NA
v_call: TRBV29-1
j_call: TRBJ2-7
clone_size: NA
cdr3_aa: CSVGSSNYEQYF
cdr3_nt: TGCAGCGTCGGCAGTTCAAACTACGAGCAGTACTTC

d_call: NA
v_call: TRBV5-4
j_call: TRBJ2-1
clone_size: NA
cdr3_aa: CASSSQGNSYNEQFF
cdr3_nt: TGTGCCAGCAGCTCACAGGGAAACTCCTACAATGAGCAGTTCTTC

d_call: TRBD1
v_call: TRBV5-5
j_call: TRBJ1-2
clone_size: NA
cdr3_aa: CASSLLGQGYGYTF
cdr3_nt: TGTGCCAGCAGCTTGTTGGGACAGGGCTATGGCTACACCTTC

d_call: NA
v_call: TRBV6-5
j_call: TRBJ2-7
clone_size: NA
cdr3_aa: CASSYGEGSYEQYF
cdr3_nt: TGTGCCAGCAGTTACGGTGAAGGGTCGTACGAGCAGTACTTC

d_call: TRBD1
v_call: TRBV25-1
j_call: TRBJ1-1
clone_size: NA
cdr3_aa: CASSKSGGAMSAFF
cdr3_nt: TGTGCCAGCAGTAAATCAGGGGGCGCGATGAGTGCTTTCTTT

d_call: TRBD2
v_call: TRBV19
j_call: TRBJ2-2
clone_size: NA
cdr3_aa: CASTSGLAGFTGELFF
cdr3_nt: TGTGCCAGTACCTCCGGACTAGCCGGGTTTACCGGGGAGCTGTTTTTT

d_call: NA
v_call: TRBV11-1
j_call: TRBJ2-7
clone_size: NA
cdr3_aa: CASSLGPLGYEQYF
cdr3_nt: TGTGCCAGCAGCTTAGGTCCACTGGGATACGAGCAGTACTTC

d_call: NA
v_call: TRBV4-1
j_call: TRBJ1-2
clone_size: NA
cdr3_aa: CASSQGDSIRDNYGYTF
cdr3_nt: TGCGCCAGCAGCCAAGGTGACTCGATTCGGGATAACTATGGCTACACCTTC

d_call: TRBD1
v_call: TRBV29-1
j_call: TRBJ1-2
clone_size: NA
cdr3_aa: CSVGQGKGSNYGYTF
cdr3_nt: TGCAGCGTTGGACAGGGGAAAGGGAGTAACTATGGCTACACCTTC

d_call: NA
v_call: TRBV18
j_call: TRBJ1-1
clone_size: few
cdr3_aa: CASSPPEGWGTEAFF
cdr3_nt: TGTGCCAGCTCACCACCGGAAGGGTGGGGCACTGAAGCTTTCTTT

d_call: NA
v_call: TRBV7-9
j_call: TRBJ2-7
clone_size: NA
cdr3_aa: CASSLIPYEQYF
cdr3_nt: TGTGCCAGCAGCTTAATACCCTACGAGCAGTACTTC

d_call: TRBD1
v_call: TRBV18
j_call: TRBJ1-1
clone_size: NA
cdr3_aa: CASSPPQGARTEAFF
cdr3_nt: TGTGCCAGCTCGCCCCCACAGGGGGCGCGGACTGAAGCTTTCTTT

d_call: NA
v_call: TRBV9
j_call: TRBJ2-2
clone_size: NA
cdr3_aa: CASGVGQSNTGELFF
cdr3_nt: TGTGCCAGCGGCGTAGGACAGAGCAACACCGGGGAGCTGTTTTTT

d_call: TRBD1
v_call: TRBV3-1/TRBV3-2
j_call: TRBJ1-2
clone_size: few
cdr3_aa: CASRYAGQGTSGYTF
cdr3_nt: TGTGCCAGCAGATACGCGGGACAGGGAACTTCTGGCTACACCTTC

d_call: TRBD1
v_call: TRBV5-1
j_call: TRBJ2-2
clone_size: NA
cdr3_aa: CASSLGQGAVRTGELFF
cdr3_nt: TGCGCCAGCAGCCTGGGACAGGGGGCGGTTCGGACCGGGGAGCTGTTTTTT

d_call: TRBD1
v_call: TRBV7-2
j_call: TRBJ1-3
clone_size: NA
cdr3_aa: CASSLRDRGDTIYF
cdr3_nt: TGTGCCAGCAGCCTCCGGGACAGGGGGGACACCATATATTTT

d_call: NA
v_call: TRBV3-1/TRBV3-2
j_call: TRBJ1-1
clone_size: NA
cdr3_aa: CASSRQRYTEAFF
cdr3_nt: TGTGCCAGCAGCCGACAGAGATACACTGAAGCTTTCTTT

d_call: NA
v_call: TRBV12-3/TRBV12-4
j_call: TRBJ2-1
clone_size: NA
cdr3_aa: CASTPSTSREQFF
cdr3_nt: TGTGCCAGCACCCCAAGCACCTCTCGTGAGCAGTTCTTC

d_call: NA
v_call: TRBV5-1
j_call: TRBJ2-1
clone_size: NA
cdr3_aa: CASSIRQLQGSSYNEQFF
cdr3_nt: TGCGCCAGCAGCATCCGTCAACTTCAGGGGAGCTCCTACAATGAGCAGTTCTTC

d_call: NA
v_call: TRBV12-3/TRBV12-4
j_call: TRBJ2-7
clone_size: NA
cdr3_aa: CASSLAREQYF
cdr3_nt: TGTGCCAGCAGTTTAGCGCGGGAGCAGTACTTC

d_call: NA
v_call: TRBV19
j_call: TRBJ1-3
clone_size: few
cdr3_aa: CAVARGSSSGNTIYF
cdr3_nt: TGTGCCGTGGCTAGGGGATCCTCCTCTGGAAACACCATATATTTT

d_call: NA
v_call: TRBV29-1
j_call: TRBJ1-2
clone_size: NA
cdr3_aa: CSVAGTIGGGYTF
cdr3_nt: TGCAGCGTTGCTGGGACAATCGGTGGTGGCTACACCTTC

d_call: TRBD1
v_call: TRBV18
j_call: TRBJ1-6
clone_size: NA
cdr3_aa: CASSPTGPHNSPLHF
cdr3_nt: TGTGCCAGCTCACCGACAGGGCCCCACAATTCACCCCTCCACTTT

d_call: TRBD1
v_call: TRBV5-1
j_call: TRBJ2-5
clone_size: NA
cdr3_aa: CASSLRGQPPETQYF
cdr3_nt: TGCGCCAGCAGCTTAAGGGGACAGCCCCCAGAGACCCAGTACTTC

d_call: NA
v_call: TRBV27
j_call: TRBJ2-1
clone_size: NA
cdr3_aa: CASRANWGNEQFF
cdr3_nt: TGTGCCAGCAGGGCCAATTGGGGTAATGAGCAGTTCTTC

d_call: TRBD1
v_call: TRBV2
j_call: TRBJ2-1
clone_size: NA
cdr3_aa: CASIAGTGGGNEQFF
cdr3_nt: TGTGCCAGCATAGCCGGGACAGGGGGCGGCAATGAGCAGTTCTTC

d_call: NA
v_call: TRBV9
j_call: TRBJ2-1
clone_size: few
cdr3_aa: CASSVDGQYNEQFF
cdr3_nt: TGTGCCAGCAGCGTAGATGGCCAGTACAATGAGCAGTTCTTC

d_call: NA
v_call: TRBV7-9
j_call: TRBJ1-2
clone_size: once
cdr3_aa: CASSLNGQSYGYTF
cdr3_nt: TGTGCCAGCAGCTTAAATGGACAGTCATATGGCTACACCTTC

d_call: NA
v_call: TRBV19
j_call: TRBJ1-1
clone_size: few
cdr3_aa: CASSRAVMNTEAFF
cdr3_nt: TGTGCCAGTAGTAGAGCAGTAATGAACACTGAAGCTTTCTTT

d_call: NA
v_call: TRBV14
j_call: TRBJ1-6
clone_size: NA
cdr3_aa: CASSLGSYNSPLHF
cdr3_nt: TGTGCCAGCAGCCTTGGGTCATATAATTCACCCCTCCACTTT